One and the same sample provided the 8 T cell receptor beta chains below, sequenced in a study of T cells in Graves' hyperthyroidism and ophthalmopathy. Amplified regions were TCR beta CDR3 sequences from RNA transcripts. HTBI primers were used for first-round RT-PCR of the TCR CDR3. TCRdb re-derived calls from the multiplex PCR reads in MiXCR, one entry per CDR3 protein. In the table there are 550,000 to 600,000 distinct CDR3 sequences, about a sixth of which are singletons. Sequencing was done on a sample of blood. The origin of the receptors is a woman between 18 and 29 years old with Graves' hyperthyroidism.

This clonotype appeared many times. J is TRBJ2-7 and V is TRBV7-3, with TRBD1 matching over 8 bases. V was pared by 3 bases and J by 6 bases, with 7 bases of the junction left unmatched. Germline values: CDR1 SGHTA, CDR2 FQGTGA. This CDR3 comprises 14 residues. DNA for the CDR3: TGTGCCAGCAGCTTCTTGGACAGGGTCCGCGAGCAGTACTTC. This codes for CASSFLDRVREQYF.

This clonotype was observed a few times. V is TRBV9 and J is TRBJ2-2; D uncertain. The CDR3 is made up of 15 amino acids. Looked up from germline, CDR1 is SGDLS and CDR2 is YYNGEE. V was shortened by 0 bases and J by 1 base, with 7 bases between the two germline ends. CDR3 protein: CASSVDPRNTGELFF. CDR3 coding DNA: TGTGCCAGCAGCGTAGATCCCCGGAACACCGGGGAGCTGTTTTTT.

V is TRBV30 and J is TRBJ2-7; 10 positions agree with TRBD1. The trim removed 0 bases at V and 2 bases at J, leaving 1 base unmatched. Germline V gene data show CDR1 as GTSNPN and CDR2 as SVGIG (reference sequence). CDR3 length equals 14 residues. Here the CDR3 reads CAWSVGQGTYEQYF. CDR3 coding DNA: TGTGCCTGGAGTGTGGGACAGGGGACCTACGAGCAGTACTTC.

V and J are TRBV10-3 and TRBJ1-3; tentative D call: TRBD1 (5 bases). V was cut by 7 bases and J by 2 bases, with 12 bases left in between. The CDR3 consists of 14 residues. Per germline, CDR1 ENHRY and CDR2 SYGVKD. CDR3 region: CAIKAGQAGNTIYF. CDR3 nucleotide sequence: TGTGCCATCAAGGCAGGGCAGGCTGGAAACACCATATATTTT.

This clonotype has ten or more counts. The chain carries TRBV10-3 and TRBJ2-7; 8 positions match TRBD2. Unmatched junction bases numbered 6, after V lost 6 bases and J lost 5 bases. The CDR3 extends over 13 amino acids. Looked up from germline, CDR1 is ENHRY and CDR2 is SYGVKD. CDR3: CAIRATSDHEQYF. The DNA of the CDR3 is TGTGCCATCAGGGCGACTAGCGACCACGAGCAGTACTTC.

The chain combines TRBV10-3 with TRBJ1-5; D gene ambiguous. This CDR3 has 13 residues. V lost 6 bases, J lost 1 base, and 7 bases lay in between. Germline CDR1 and CDR2: ENHRY and SYGVKD. CDR3 coding DNA: TGTGCCATCAGGGGCAGCAGCAATCAGCCCCAGCATTTT. Encoded protein: CAIRGSSNQPQHF.

This rearrangement joins TRBV19 to TRBJ2-1; 7 nucleotides align to TRBD1. V dropped 4 bases and J dropped 2; count of bases not matched to a gene: 8. The CDR3 spans 16 residues. Per the germline V gene, CDR1 is LNHDA and CDR2 is SQIVND (reference sequence). CDR3 nucleotide sequence: TGTGCCAGTAGTAGCCCCGGGACAGCGACCTACAATGAGCAGTTCTTC. Translated: CASSSPGTATYNEQFF.

This clonotype was found many times. The chain employs TRBV20-1 and TRBJ2-5; tentative D call: TRBD2 (5 bases). The length of the CDR3 is 11 residues. Germline V lookup: CDR1 DFQATT, CDR2 SNEGSKA (reference sequence). Trimming pared 7 bases from V and 3 bases from J, leaving 9 bases between. This CDR3 is CSVLGEETQYF. For the CDR3, the DNA is TGCAGTGTGCTGGGAGAAGAGACCCAGTACTTC.